These 17 T cell receptor beta chains share one sample of origin, sequenced in a study of blood T cell repertoires in COVID-19. Produced via immunoSEQ multiplex PCR; TCRdb's table is partial and in-frame only. This table has about 220,000 clones, 88% appearing once. The sequenced material came from PBMCs or T cells enriched from blood (not recorded which). Every receptor here comes from a woman aged 30 to 39 who had recovered from COVID-19.

The chain recombines TRBV7-6 with TRBJ1-6; weak D call: TRBD1 (5 bases). The CDR3 length is 16 residues. The germline V gene encodes CDR1 SGHVS and CDR2 FNYEAQ. V lost 6 bases, J lost 9 bases, and 21 bases lay in between. The CDR3 loop is CASSAESDTRGSPLHF. The CDR3 DNA reads as TGTGCCAGCAGTGCCGAGTCGGACACAAGAGGTTCACCCCTCCACTTT. The whole variable domain, remainder taken from reference TRBV7-6 and TRBJ1-6, is GAGVSQSPRYKVTKRGQDVALRCDPISGHVSLYWYRQALGQGPEFLTYFNYEAQQDKSGLPNDRFSAERPEGSISTLTIQRTEQRDSAMYRCASSAESDTRGSPLHFGNGTRLTVT.

The CDR3 DNA sequence: TGTGCCACCGATGTCGTGGGACAAGGGTCGTGGGAGCAGTACTTC. It translates to CATDVVGQGSWEQYF. This sequence joins TRBV15 and TRBJ2-7; a weak D match, TRBD1 (6 bases). This CDR3 has 15 residues. Germline V gene sequence: CDR1 LNHNV, CDR2 YYDKDF (reference sequence). Deletions cut 8 bases from V and 7 bases from J, with 24 bases between.

The chain couples TRBV9 to TRBJ1-6; D perhaps matches TRBD1 (6 bases). Germline V gene lookup returns CDR1 SGDLS and CDR2 YYNGEE. V was trimmed by 2 bases and J by 8 bases, leaving 11 bases between them. There are 14 residues in the CDR3. CDR3 DNA sequence: TGTGCCAGCAGCGTGAAAGGGGGAGATTCACCCCTCCACTTT. Translated, it gives CASSVKGGDSPLHF.

The V and J genes are TRBV11-2 and TRBJ1-1; the D is unclear. This CDR3 has 13 residues. Germline lookup yields CDR1 SGHAT and CDR2 FQNNGV. V shed 1 base and J shed 11 bases, with 14 bases lying between them. CDR3 region: CASSLGRNSGAFF. For the CDR3, the DNA is TGTGCCAGCAGCTTAGGAAGGAACAGTGGGGCTTTCTTT.

The V gene is TRBV5-1, the J gene TRBJ2-1, with 7 nucleotides matching TRBD2. The V gene end was trimmed by 0 bases and the J gene end by 0 bases; junction bases not matched to a gene: 3. Germline CDR1 SGHRS, CDR2 YFSETQ. The CDR3 has 16 amino acids. The CDR3 reads CASSLERGRSYNEQFF. CDR3 in DNA: TGCGCCAGCAGCTTGGAGCGGGGCCGCTCCTACAATGAGCAGTTCTTC.

The chain couples TRBV4-3 to TRBJ2-1; 7 bases fit TRBD1. Looked up from germline, CDR1 is LGHNA and CDR2 is YSLEER. V lost 1 base, J lost 13 bases, and 4 bases stayed unmatched. This CDR3 region has 12 residues. The CDR3 DNA is TGCGCCAGCAGCCAAGGACAGGGTGCCCAGTTCTTC. It yields the protein CASSQGQGAQFF.

The chain couples TRBV14 to TRBJ2-5; D is ambiguous. V lost 4 bases and J lost 3, with 15 bases in between. The CDR3 loop spans 15 amino acids. From germline, CDR1 is SGHDN and CDR2 FVKESK. The CDR3 protein is CASSLISALKETQYF. DNA of the CDR3: TGTGCCAGCAGCCTGATCAGCGCGCTCAAAGAGACCCAGTACTTC.

This sequence joins TRBV7-6 and TRBJ1-1, with 10 positions matching TRBD1. CDR1 SGHVS and CDR2 FNYEAQ come from the germline V gene. The CDR3 loop spans 15 amino acids. With 4 bases clipped from V and 4 bases from J, the junction kept 6 bases outside the gene matches. The DNA of the CDR3 is TGTGCCAGCAGCTCTCGGACAGGGGGTAGCACTGAAGCTTTCTTT. It specifies CASSSRTGGSTEAFF.

The chain recombines TRBV10-3 with TRBJ2-7; 11 bases are shared with TRBD1. V trimming: 1 base; J trimming: 1 base; junction bases outside the gene matches: 9. The germline gives CDR1 ENHRY, CDR2 SYGVKD. The CDR3 contains 18 residues. This CDR3 reads CAISELGGQGAFSYEQYF. The CDR3 region has the DNA TGTGCCATCAGTGAGTTGGGTGGACAGGGGGCTTTTTCCTACGAGCAGTACTTC.

The rearrangement uses TRBV6-5 and TRBJ2-3; TRBD1 agrees at 11 bases. Unmatched junction bases numbered 4, after V lost 6 bases and J lost 5 bases. The CDR3 covers 14 residues. Germline-derived CDR1 and CDR2 are MNHEY and SVGAGI. This CDR3 reads CASSSGTGGDTQYF. The CDR3 DNA follows: TGTGCCAGCAGCTCCGGGACAGGGGGAGATACGCAGTATTTT.

The table lists this clone with a count of one. The chain joins TRBV28 to TRBJ1-6; D possibly corresponds to TRBD1 (6 bases). CDR1 is MDHEN, CDR2 SYDVKM, per germline. The CDR3 runs 14 residues. V lost 11 bases and J lost 6, with 17 bases in between. The CDR3 region has the DNA TGTGCCGCGTGCCAGGACAGCCCTAATTCACCCCTCCACTTT. Translated: CAACQDSPNSPLHF. Full variable domain (outside the CDR3, taken from reference TRBV28 and TRBJ1-6): DVKVTQSSRYLVKRTGEKVFLECVQDMDHENMFWYRQDPGLGLRLIYFSYDVKMKEKGDIPEGYSVSREKKERFSLILESASTNQTSMYLCAACQDSPNSPLHFGNGTRLTVT.

The J gene is TRBJ2-3, the V gene TRBV3-1 (or the pseudogene TRBV3-2); possibly TRBD1 for D (5 bases). Trimming removed 0 bases from V and 2 bases from J, with 9 bases in between. This CDR3 is 15 amino acids long. The germline V gene has CDR1 LGHDT and CDR2 YNNKEL (reference sequence). Written as DNA, the CDR3 is TGTGCCAGCAGCCAAGATTTAGGACACACAGATACGCAGTATTTT. Its translation is CASSQDLGHTDTQYF.

The chain uses TRBV6-5 and TRBJ2-5; D unresolved. The ends were cut back, 6 bases at V and 0 bases at J, with 5 bases in the middle. Germline V gene sequence: CDR1 MNHEY, CDR2 SVGAGI. The CDR3 spans 12 residues. Here the CDR3 reads CASSQYQETQYF. The CDR3 DNA sequence: TGTGCCAGCAGCCAGTACCAAGAGACCCAGTACTTC.

CDR3: CASSLGQATDTQYF. CDR3 bases: TGTGCCAGCAGCCTAGGACAGGCCACAGATACGCAGTATTTT. This rearrangement joins TRBV5-5 to TRBJ2-3; 7 bases fit TRBD1. The V segment lost 4 bases and the J segment 2 bases; nucleotides outside the gene matches: 4. The CDR3 length is 14 residues. Germline V gene lookup returns CDR1 SGHKS and CDR2 YYEKEE (reference sequence).

In this sample, this clone turned up once. The V gene is TRBV6-2 or TRBV6-3, the J gene TRBJ2-3, with 7 bases lining up with TRBD1. The CDR3 is 20 residues long. The germline gives CDR1 MNHEY, CDR2 SVGEGT. The V gene end was trimmed by 5 bases and the J gene end by 2 bases; junction bases not matched to a gene: 22. CDR3 region: CASSRLLLTGAPRNTDTQYF. CDR3 bases: TGTGCCAGCAGTCGCCTGCTTTTAACAGGGGCTCCACGGAACACAGATACGCAGTATTTT.

The gene calls are TRBV9 and TRBJ1-4; D is undetermined. The CDR3 runs to 18 residues. V gave up 2 bases and J gave up 0 bases, with 17 bases separating them. Germline V gives CDR1 SGDLS, CDR2 YYNGEE. For the CDR3, the DNA is TGTGCCAGCAGCGTGTCTAGCGGCAGACTCGCAACTAATGAAAAACTGTTTTTT. It codes for CASSVSSGRLATNEKLFF.

The chain joins TRBV9 to TRBJ2-7, with no clear D. Germline V CDR1 and CDR2: SGDLS, YYNGEE. V lost 3 bases to trimming and J lost 1 base, with 5 bases between them. The CDR3 runs 12 residues. The CDR3 nucleotides read TGTGCCAGCAGCGGTTTATCCTACGAGCAGTACTTC. It is translated as CASSGLSYEQYF.